This TCR beta chain appears in the sequencing data of a study of memory CD4+ T cells and cytomegalovirus serostatus. Single viable CD3+CD4+CD8-CD45RO+ cells were sorted as the memory CD4+ T cells. Assay: immunoSEQ multiplex PCR; the TCRdb copy retains only in-frame clones and omits some. This sample has about 56,000 clones, with about three quarters found just once. Per the germline V gene, CDR1 is MDHEN and CDR2 is SYDVKM. This CDR3 has 16 amino acids. Trimming removed 9 bases at V and 0 bases at J, with 21 bases between. The source of this sequence is an adult in good health and CMV-seropositive. The V gene is TRBV28, the J gene TRBJ2-7, with no clear D. Source material: memory CD4+ T cells from blood. The CDR3 spells CASSHRRATSSYEQYF. For the CDR3, the DNA is TGTGCCAGTTCCCACCGTCGGGCCACAAGCTCCTACGAGCAGTACTTC. Together with reference TRBV28 and TRBJ2-7, the CDR3 gives the full variable domain: DVKVTQSSRYLVKRTGEKVFLECVQDMDHENMFWYRQDPGLGLRLIYFSYDVKMKEKGDIPEGYSVSREKKERFSLILESASTNQTSMYLCASSHRRATSSYEQYFGPGTRLTVT.